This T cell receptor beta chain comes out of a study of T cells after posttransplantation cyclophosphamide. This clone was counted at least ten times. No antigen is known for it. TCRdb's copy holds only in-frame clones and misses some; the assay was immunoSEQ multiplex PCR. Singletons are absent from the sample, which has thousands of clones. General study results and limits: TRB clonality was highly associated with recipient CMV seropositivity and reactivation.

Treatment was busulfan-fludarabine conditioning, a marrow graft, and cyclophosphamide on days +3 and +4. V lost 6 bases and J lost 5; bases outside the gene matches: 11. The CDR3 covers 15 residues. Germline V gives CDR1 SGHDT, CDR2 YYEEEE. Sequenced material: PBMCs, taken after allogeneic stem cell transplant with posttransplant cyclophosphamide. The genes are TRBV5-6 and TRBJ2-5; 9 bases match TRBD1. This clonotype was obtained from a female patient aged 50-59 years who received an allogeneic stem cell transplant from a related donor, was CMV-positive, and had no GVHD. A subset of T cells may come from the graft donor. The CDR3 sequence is CASTPPGTGRETQYF. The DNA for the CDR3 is TGTGCCAGCACCCCTCCCGGGACAGGGCGGGAGACCCAGTACTTC.